The 9 T cell receptor beta chains reported below all come from one sample, sequenced in a study of vaccination effects on CD4 cells after COVID-19. With approximately 10 days of culture completed, CD4+ T cells were isolated. The antigens for these receptors are not known. Produced via immunoSEQ multiplex PCR; TCRdb's table is partial and in-frame only. The data hold about 30,000 clones, with more than 55% observed a single time. The sample was CD4+ T cells from PBMCs cultured without peptide, taken before COVID-19 vaccination. The receptor source for this set is a human donor who received a COVID-19 vaccine.

This clone has just a few counts. J is TRBJ2-1 and V is TRBV5-1; TRBD2 matches 11 bases. This CDR3 has 15 residues. CDR1 is SGHRS and CDR2 is YFSETQ in the germline V gene. Trimming cost V 5 bases and J 2 bases; bases outside gene matches: 3. CDR3 residues: CASRETSGAYNEQFF. In DNA form, the CDR3 reads TGCGCCAGCAGAGAGACTAGCGGGGCCTACAATGAGCAGTTCTTC.

The rearrangement links TRBV5-4 to TRBJ2-7; TRBD1 matches 7 bases. CDR1 is SGHNT, CDR2 YYREEE, per germline (reference sequence). This CDR3 has 12 amino acids. Trimming removed 3 bases from V and 3 bases from J; junction bases left unmatched: 0. CDR3 region: CASSWDSYEQYF. The CDR3, as DNA: TGTGCCAGCAGCTGGGACAGCTACGAGCAGTACTTC.

This chain links TRBV5-1 with TRBJ1-4; 9 bases map to TRBD1. With V trimmed by 3 bases and J by 1 base, 16 bases remained unmatched. The CDR3 is 20 amino acids. The germline CDR1 and CDR2 sequences are SGHRS and YFSETQ. The CDR3 reads CASSSSYRGLSTGTNEKLFF. The CDR3 coding sequence is TGCGCCAGCAGCTCATCTTACAGGGGGCTTTCTACGGGAACTAATGAAAAACTGTTTTTT. Combining the CDR3 with reference TRBV5-1 and TRBJ1-4 gives the whole variable domain KAGVTQTPRYLIKTRGQQVTLSCSPISGHRSVSWYQQTPGQGLQFLFEYFSETQRNKGNFPGRFSGRQFSNSRSEMNVSTLELGDSALYLCASSSSYRGLSTGTNEKLFFGSGTQLSVL.

This clone appeared a few times. This chain uses TRBV5-1 with TRBJ2-3; D remains ambiguous. This CDR3 is 15 amino acids long. V shed 2 bases and J shed 0 bases, with 10 bases lying between them. The germline gives CDR1 SGHRS, CDR2 YFSETQ. DNA for the CDR3: TGCGCCAGCAGCTTATCGGGCTATAGCACAGATACGCAGTATTTT. Protein sequence: CASSLSGYSTDTQYF.

The chain uses TRBV3-1 (or the pseudogene TRBV3-2) and TRBJ2-1; 13 nucleotides match TRBD2. The CDR3 consists of 16 residues. V lost 3 bases, J lost 5 bases, and 4 bases stayed unmatched. CDR1 LGHDT and CDR2 YNNKEL come from the germline V gene (reference sequence). CDR3 coding DNA: TGTGCCAGCAGCCACTACACTAGCGGGGGGGACAATGAGCAGTTCTTC. Translation gives CASSHYTSGGDNEQFF.

This clone showed up just a few times. The rearrangement uses TRBV7-9 and TRBJ2-2; 7 bases map to TRBD1. Germline V gives CDR1 SEHNR, CDR2 FQNEAQ (reference sequence). The CDR3 covers 14 residues. In DNA, the CDR3 is TGTTCCCCGGCCAGGGGGTTTAACACCGGGGAGCTGTTTTTT. As protein: CSPARGFNTGELFF.

This rearrangement joins TRBV4-1 to TRBJ1-5, with 7 bases matching TRBD1. Trimming removed 0 bases from V and 4 bases from J; junction bases left unmatched: 6. This CDR3 comprises 16 residues. Germline V CDR1 and CDR2: MGHRA, YSYEKL. CDR3 sequence (DNA): TGCGCCAGCAGCCAAGACCCGGGACAGACAAATCAGCCCCAGCATTTT. It translates to CASSQDPGQTNQPQHF.

V usage is TRBV6-5 and J usage is TRBJ1-2; D might be TRBD1 (6 bases). Germline CDR1 and CDR2: MNHEY and SVGAGI. Trimming took off 0 bases at V and 4 bases at J, with 12 bases between the two ends. The CDR3 is 15 amino acids. The DNA of the CDR3 is TGTGCCAGCAGTTACTCGTTACAGGGAAGCTATGGCTACACCTTC. As protein: CASSYSLQGSYGYTF.

This chain links TRBV11-3 with TRBJ1-2, with D tentatively TRBD1 (6 bases). Germline V gene lookup returns CDR1 SGHNT and CDR2 YENEEA. The CDR3 spans 15 residues. Trimming removed 5 bases at V and 3 bases at J, with 16 bases between. CDR3 nucleotide sequence: TGTGCCAGCAGCCTAATTACAGGGATTGACTATGGCTACACCTTC. It is translated as CASSLITGIDYGYTF.